The 8 T cell receptor beta chains in this list originate from one sample, sequenced in a study of blood T cell repertoires in COVID-19. Assay used: immunoSEQ multiplex PCR; TCRdb lists only in-frame clones, some missing. Of 200,000 or so clones in the sample, 88% were seen once. The sequencing sample was made of peripheral blood. Receptor source: a man between 65 and 79 years old with acute or convalescent COVID-19.

In DNA, the CDR3 is TGTGCCAGCAGTCGGGAGCACACCGGGGAGCTGTTTTTT. Protein: CASSREHTGELFF. The chain joins TRBV6-4 to TRBJ2-2; D possibly corresponds to TRBD2 (6 bases). In germline, CDR1 is MRHNA, CDR2 SNTAGT. CDR3 length equals 13 residues. V lost 5 bases and J lost 3, with 7 bases in between.

V gene TRBV5-1 combines with J gene TRBJ2-1, with D maybe TRBD1 (6 bases). The CDR3 covers 13 residues. Looked up from germline, CDR1 is SGHRS and CDR2 is YFSETQ. V was shortened by 4 bases and J by 6 bases, with 11 bases between the two germline ends. For the CDR3, the DNA is TGCGCCAGCAGCATGGAAGGGGGCAATGAGCAGTTCTTC. This translates into CASSMEGGNEQFF.

The V gene is TRBV5-6, the J gene TRBJ1-2; 9 nucleotides match TRBD1. Germline V gene sequence: CDR1 SGHDT, CDR2 YYEEEE. This CDR3 is built from 16 residues. V trimming: 0 bases; J trimming: 8 bases; junction bases outside the gene matches: 11. The DNA for the CDR3 is TGTGCCAGCAGCTTGGGAGGGACAGGGTACCTATCAGGCTACACCTTC. It translates to CASSLGGTGYLSGYTF. Filled out from reference TRBV5-6 and TRBJ1-2, the complete variable domain reads DAGVTQSPTHLIKTRGQQVTLRCSPKSGHDTVSWYQQALGQGPQFIFQYYEEEERQRGNFPDRFSGHQFPNYSSELNVNALLLGDSALYLCASSLGGTGYLSGYTFGSGTRLTVV.

V usage is TRBV30 and J usage is TRBJ1-1, with 7 bases matching TRBD1. This CDR3 has 12 amino acids. Trimming at V came to 5 bases and at J to 4 bases, leaving 4 bases not matched to a gene. Germline V gives CDR1 GTSNPN, CDR2 SVGIG (reference sequence). CDR3 bases: TGTGCCTGGGGGCGACAGGGCACTGAAGCTTTCTTT. Translation: CAWGRQGTEAFF.

This rearrangement joins TRBV5-1 to TRBJ2-7; tentatively, D is TRBD1 (6 bases). This CDR3 is 14 amino acids long. Trimming took 4 bases from V and 2 from J, leaving 13 bases between them. Germline CDR1 is SGHRS and CDR2 is YFSETQ. CDR3 nucleotides: TGCGCCAGCAGCGCACAGGGTTCGCCCTACGAGCAGTACTTC. This encodes CASSAQGSPYEQYF.

The gene calls are TRBV2 and TRBJ2-5, with 7 bases that match TRBD1. Looked up from germline, CDR1 is SNHLY and CDR2 is FYNNEI. V was clipped by 4 bases and J by 5 bases; unmatched bases: 7. This CDR3 has 14 amino acids. The CDR3 region is CASSADRVRETQYF. As DNA, the CDR3 is TGTGCCAGCAGTGCCGACAGGGTAAGGGAGACCCAGTACTTC. The full variable domain, rest sourced from reference TRBV2 and TRBJ2-5, is EPEVTQTPSHQVTQMGQEVILRCVPISNHLYFYWYRQILGQKVEFLVSFYNNEISEKSEIFDDQFSVERPDGSNFTLKIRSTKLEDSAMYFCASSADRVRETQYFGPGTRLLVL.

The rearrangement links TRBV27 to TRBJ1-1; D is possibly TRBD1 (6 bases). CDR3 length equals 15 residues. Germline loops: CDR1 MNHEY, CDR2 SMNVEV (reference sequence). V shed 1 base and J shed 1 base, with 10 bases lying between them. CDR3 DNA sequence: TGTGCCAGCAGTTTATGGGGACAACCGAACACTGAAGCTTTCTTT. Translated, it gives CASSLWGQPNTEAFF.

This chain uses TRBV6-2 or TRBV6-3 with TRBJ2-7; 10 nucleotides align to TRBD2. Germline V gene data show CDR1 as MNHEY and CDR2 as SVGEGT. This CDR3 is built from 15 residues. The junction had 5 bases not matched to a gene; V was cut back by 5 bases and J by 1 base. CDR3 amino acids: CASSPGTSVSYEQYF. CDR3 bases: TGTGCCAGCAGTCCCGGGACTAGCGTATCCTACGAGCAGTACTTC.